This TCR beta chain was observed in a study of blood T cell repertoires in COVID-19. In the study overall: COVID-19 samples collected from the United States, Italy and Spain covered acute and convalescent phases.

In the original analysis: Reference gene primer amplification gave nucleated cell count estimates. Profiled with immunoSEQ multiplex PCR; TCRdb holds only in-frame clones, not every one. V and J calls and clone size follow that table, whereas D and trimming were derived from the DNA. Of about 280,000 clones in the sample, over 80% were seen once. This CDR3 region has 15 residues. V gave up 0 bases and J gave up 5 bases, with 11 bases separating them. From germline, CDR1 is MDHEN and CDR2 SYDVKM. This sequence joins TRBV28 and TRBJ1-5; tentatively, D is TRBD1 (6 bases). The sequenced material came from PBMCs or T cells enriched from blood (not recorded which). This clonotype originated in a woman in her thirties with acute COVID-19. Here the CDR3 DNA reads TGTGCCAGCAGTTTATGGGGGGCCTCCGATCAGCCCCAGCATTTT. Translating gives CASSLWGASDQPQHF.